This TCR beta chain was recovered during a study of blood T cell repertoires in COVID-19. Overall study context: The United States, Italy and Spain provided the acute and convalescent COVID-19 samples. PBMCs, B-cell-depleted T cells, or T cells provided the cDNA or gDNA that made up the material.

Germline values: CDR1 MNHNY, CDR2 SVGAGI (reference sequence). There are 16 residues in the CDR3. Trimming removed 5 bases at V and 0 bases at J, with 14 bases between. Original methodology: Amplifying reference gene primers gave estimates of nucleated cell counts. Measured with immunoSEQ multiplex PCR; TCRdb has only the in-frame clones, and not every one. V, J and clone size derive from that table, while D and trimming were established from the DNA sequence. The table shows about 190,000 clones, with approximately 84% occurring only once. The sequence came from a woman in her seventies with active or convalescent COVID-19. Sequenced: peripheral blood. The chain combines TRBV6-6 with TRBJ2-1; D possibly corresponds to TRBD2 (6 bases). The chain's CDR3 is CASSMRPGLSYNEQFF. For the CDR3, the DNA is TGTGCCAGCAGTATGCGACCGGGACTCTCCTACAATGAGCAGTTCTTC.